Following are 18 T cell receptor beta chains from one sample sequenced in a study of a mutant IDH1 vaccine in newly diagnosed glioma. Libraries were prepared by immunoSEQ multiplex PCR; TCRdb keeps only in-frame clonotypes and omits some of them. The sample consists of some 16,000 clones, about 95% of them appearing once. Time point meaning: baseline, week 1 (first vaccination visit). Treatment given: pre-vaccination baseline after standard-of-care therapy. The material was peripheral blood mononuclear cells (PBMCs), obtained from a glioma patient treated with radiotherapy, temozolomide or both. The receptors shown here come from a woman aged 18-29 years with glioma. Some clones in this sample may be carry-over from other donors' samples.

The chain employs TRBV7-2 and TRBJ1-5; unclear D gene. This CDR3 spans 12 amino acids. The germline V gene encodes CDR1 SGHTA and CDR2 FQGNSA. The V and J ends lost 3 bases and 6 bases respectively, with 6 bases between them. DNA of the CDR3: TGTGCCAGCAGCTTTAACGCTCAGCCCCAGCATTTT. It encodes CASSFNAQPQHF.

The chain uses TRBV7-6 and TRBJ1-6; 7 bases line up with TRBD1. Germline assignment: CDR1 SGHVS and CDR2 FNYEAQ. CDR3 size: 14 residues. V lost 5 bases, J lost 9 bases, and 7 bases stayed unmatched. The CDR3 here is CASSLQGLRSPLHF. The CDR3 DNA reads as TGTGCCAGCAGCCTACAGGGGTTACGTTCACCCCTCCACTTT.

The sample holds a few counts of this clone. V is TRBV7-2 and J is TRBJ2-3, with D hard to call. Trimming took 5 bases from V and 4 from J, leaving 4 bases between them. The CDR3 is 11 residues long. Germline-derived CDR1 and CDR2 are SGHTA and FQGNSA. CDR3 region: CASSLSDTQYF. The CDR3 nucleotides are TGTGCCAGCAGCCTTTCAGATACGCAGTATTTT.

V is TRBV11-2 and J is TRBJ2-2; D is undetermined. The CDR3 is made up of 14 amino acids. V dropped 4 bases and J dropped 4 bases, with 10 bases sitting between them. Germline V CDR1 and CDR2: SGHAT, FQNNGV. The CDR3 sequence: CASSSLKITGELFF. In DNA form, the CDR3 reads TGTGCCAGCAGCTCCTTAAAAATCACCGGGGAGCTGTTTTTT.

This chain connects TRBV7-9 to TRBJ1-2; 7 bases line up with TRBD1. This CDR3 region has 14 residues. J gave up 7 bases and V 2 bases, and 7 bases lay outside the gene matches. Germline assignment: CDR1 SEHNR and CDR2 FQNEAQ (reference sequence). CDR3 residues: CASSLSRDSLGYTF. CDR3 DNA sequence: TGTGCCAGCAGCTTAAGCCGGGACAGCCTTGGCTACACCTTC.

This chain links TRBV9 with TRBJ2-2; 9 bases agree with TRBD1. The CDR3 consists of 15 residues. The V gene's germline CDR1 is SGDLS and CDR2 YYNGEE. Trimming removed 7 bases from V and 5 bases from J; junction bases left unmatched: 9. Written as DNA, the CDR3 is TGTGCCAGCGGACTGATACAGGGGGCGACCGGGGAGCTGTTTTTT. This gives the protein CASGLIQGATGELFF.

This chain joins TRBV7-2 and TRBJ2-3; D is ambiguous. Germline V CDR1 and CDR2: SGHTA, FQGNSA. CDR3 length: 14 residues. Trimming took 2 bases from V and 4 from J, leaving 10 bases between them. The CDR3 sequence: CASSLLRFADTQYF. The CDR3 coding sequence is TGTGCCAGCAGCTTATTACGGTTCGCAGATACGCAGTATTTT.

V gene TRBV28 combines with J gene TRBJ2-7; D is undetermined. The CDR3 is 11 residues long. V was shortened by 4 bases and J by 10 bases, with 11 bases between the two germline ends. Germline V gene sequence: CDR1 MDHEN, CDR2 SYDVKM. CDR3 bases: TGTGCCAGCAGTTCGGAGACACATCAGTACTTC. Protein product: CASSSETHQYF.

V usage is TRBV5-1 and J usage is TRBJ2-1, with 10 bases matching TRBD2. This CDR3 region has 17 residues. From germline, CDR1 is SGHRS and CDR2 YFSETQ. V lost 2 bases and J lost 0; bases outside the gene matches: 5. The CDR3 nucleotides are TGCGCCAGCAGCTTTAGGACTAGCGGATCCTCCTACAATGAGCAGTTCTTC. It translates to CASSFRTSGSSYNEQFF.

CDR3 protein: CASSEVGGSQPQHF. The CDR3 DNA sequence: TGTGCCAGCAGTGAAGTCGGGGGGAGTCAGCCCCAGCATTTT. This chain links TRBV6-4 with TRBJ1-5, with D perhaps matching TRBD1 (5 bases). Germline V gene sequence: CDR1 MRHNA, CDR2 SNTAGT. With 3 bases removed from V and 6 bases from J, the gap between germline ends came to 12 bases. The CDR3 has 14 residues.

CDR3 DNA: TGTGCCAGCAGCTTAGGAGGACAGGGAAACTATGGCTACACCTTC. Encoded protein: CASSLGGQGNYGYTF. The V gene is TRBV11-3, the J gene TRBJ1-2; 8 bases align to TRBD1. This CDR3 contains 15 residues. V dropped 1 base and J dropped 2; count of bases not matched to a gene: 3. Germline V gene lookup returns CDR1 SGHNT and CDR2 YENEEA.

The chain recombines TRBV25-1 with TRBJ2-3; 9 bases fit TRBD2. J was trimmed by 5 bases and V by 1 base; bases with no gene match: 4. The CDR3 consists of 15 residues. CDR1 and CDR2 from the germline V gene are MGHDK and SYGVNS. The CDR3 sequence is CASSELAGEVDTQYF. CDR3 bases: TGTGCCAGCAGTGAATTAGCGGGGGAGGTAGATACGCAGTATTTT.

The J gene is TRBJ1-1, the V gene TRBV6-5, with D possibly TRBD1 on 6 matching bases. The germline V gene encodes CDR1 MNHEY and CDR2 SVGAGI. CDR3 length: 13 residues. V lost 4 bases to trimming and J lost 4 bases, with 10 bases between them. The CDR3 loop reads CASSLDRSTEAFF. CDR3 DNA sequence: TGTGCCAGCAGTTTGGACAGAAGCACTGAAGCTTTCTTT.

This chain uses TRBV4-1 with TRBJ2-7; D is possibly TRBD1 (6 bases). Germline V gene sequence: CDR1 MGHRA, CDR2 YSYEKL. Trimming removed 2 bases from V and 0 bases from J, with 8 bases in between. The CDR3 length is 14 residues. The CDR3 loop is CASSQLQGSYEQYF. CDR3 coding DNA: TGCGCCAGCAGCCAACTACAGGGCTCCTACGAGCAGTACTTC.

The sample holds one count of this clone. The chain employs TRBV14 and TRBJ1-4, with D unclear. Per germline, CDR1 SGHDN and CDR2 FVKESK. Trimming took off 0 bases at V and 8 bases at J, with 16 bases between the two ends. This CDR3 spans 16 amino acids. The CDR3 sequence: CASSQDTRLEKEKLFF. The CDR3 DNA is TGTGCCAGCAGCCAAGACACCCGGTTGGAGAAAGAAAAACTGTTTTTT.

The V call is TRBV4-3, the J call TRBJ2-1; TRBD2 agrees at 7 bases. Germline assignment: CDR1 LGHNA and CDR2 YSLEER. J was trimmed by 7 bases and V by 1 base; bases with no gene match: 10. There are 16 residues in the CDR3. The CDR3 nucleotides are TGCGCCAGCAGCCAAGGGGCGGGAGTAGTAATAAATGAGCAGTTCTTC. It yields the protein CASSQGAGVVINEQFF.

V and J are TRBV9 and TRBJ2-3; 12 bases fit TRBD2. The CDR3 is 16 amino acids. Per germline, CDR1 SGDLS and CDR2 YYNGEE. With 4 bases clipped from V and 4 bases from J, the junction kept 7 bases outside the gene matches. The CDR3 coding sequence is TGTGCCAGCAGCTTCAGACTAGCGGGAGAGGCAGATACGCAGTATTTT. It encodes CASSFRLAGEADTQYF.

The chain recombines TRBV10-3 with TRBJ2-1; 13 bases line up with TRBD2. CDR1 and CDR2 (germline): ENHRY, SYGVKD. This CDR3 comprises 19 residues. The ends lost 0 bases at V and 3 bases at J; junction bases unmatched: 8. The CDR3 is CAISESKGLAGRVYNEQFF. The CDR3 region has the DNA TGTGCCATCAGTGAGTCGAAGGGACTAGCGGGGAGAGTCTACAATGAGCAGTTCTTC.